One and the same sample provided the 2 T cell receptor beta chains below, sequenced in a study of T cell responses to AZD1222 COVID-19 vaccine. Method: immunoSEQ multiplex PCR; TCRdb's copy keeps in-frame clones and lacks some. The sample holds 150,000 to 180,000 clones; approximately 87% are singletons and the top ten take 5% to 6%. This specimen consisted of peripheral blood, obtained on day 0 of MenACWY control vaccination. These receptors were collected from an adult in good health.

The chain recombines TRBV30 with TRBJ2-5; 9 bases agree with TRBD1. This CDR3 is built from 15 residues. Germline V gene sequence: CDR1 GTSNPN, CDR2 SVGIG (reference sequence). J was trimmed by 5 bases and V by 0 bases; bases with no gene match: 7. The CDR3 spells CAWSVLGTGRETQYF. DNA for the CDR3: TGTGCCTGGAGTGTACTTGGGACAGGGAGGGAGACCCAGTACTTC. The full variable domain, with the rest looked up from reference TRBV30 and TRBJ2-5, is SQTIHQWPATLVQPVGSPLSLECTVEGTSNPNLYWYRQAAGRGLQLLFYSVGIGQISSEVPQNLSASRPQDRQFILSSKKLLLSDSGFYLCAWSVLGTGRETQYFGPGTRLLVL.

The V and J genes are TRBV19 and TRBJ1-1; 7 nucleotides line up with TRBD1. V gave up 7 bases and J gave up 9 bases; unmatched junction bases: 14. Looked up from germline, CDR1 is LNHDA and CDR2 is SQIVND (reference sequence). The CDR3 contains 14 residues. CDR3 DNA sequence: TGTGCCAGTACCCAAGACAGGGACCGGTGGAAAGCTTTCTTT. It translates to CASTQDRDRWKAFF.